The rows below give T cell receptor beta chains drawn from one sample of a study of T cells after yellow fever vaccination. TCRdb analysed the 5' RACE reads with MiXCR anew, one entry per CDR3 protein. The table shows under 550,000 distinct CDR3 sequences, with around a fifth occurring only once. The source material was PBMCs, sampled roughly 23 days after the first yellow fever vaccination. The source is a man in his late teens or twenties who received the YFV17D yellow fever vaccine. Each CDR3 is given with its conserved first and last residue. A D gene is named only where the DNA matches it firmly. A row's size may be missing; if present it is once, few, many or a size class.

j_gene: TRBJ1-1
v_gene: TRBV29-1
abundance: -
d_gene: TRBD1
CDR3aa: CSAPIQGDTEAFF
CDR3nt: TGCAGCGCTCCCATCCAGGGGGACACTGAAGCTTTCTTT

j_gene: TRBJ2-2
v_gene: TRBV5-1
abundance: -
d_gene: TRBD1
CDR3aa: CASSFNRGGNTGELFF
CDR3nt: TGCGCCAGCAGCTTCAACAGGGGCGGGAACACCGGGGAGCTGTTTTTT

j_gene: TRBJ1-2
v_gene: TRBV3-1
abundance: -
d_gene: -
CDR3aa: CASSQDGRGPGYGYTF
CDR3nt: TGTGCCAGCAGCCAAGATGGCCGGGGTCCCGGCTATGGCTACACCTTC

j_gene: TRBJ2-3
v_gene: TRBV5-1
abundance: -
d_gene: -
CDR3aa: CASSWTTDTQYF
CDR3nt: TGCGCCAGCAGCTGGACCACAGATACGCAGTATTTT

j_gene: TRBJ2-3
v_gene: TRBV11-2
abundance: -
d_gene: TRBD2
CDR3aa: CASSAYGGIGGTQYF
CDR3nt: TGTGCCAGCAGCGCTTACGGGGGGATCGGAGGTACGCAGTATTTT

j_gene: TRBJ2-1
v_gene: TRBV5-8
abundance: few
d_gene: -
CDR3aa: CASSFGQSKQFF
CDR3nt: TGTGCCAGCAGCTTCGGACAGAGTAAGCAGTTCTTC

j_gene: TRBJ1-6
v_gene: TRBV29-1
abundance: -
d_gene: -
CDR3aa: CSVGEGNSPLHF
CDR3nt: TGCAGCGTTGGGGAAGGTAATTCACCCCTCCACTTT

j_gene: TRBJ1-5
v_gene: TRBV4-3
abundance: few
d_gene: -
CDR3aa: CASSQGLGADQPQHF
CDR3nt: TGCGCCAGCAGCCAGGGTTTGGGGGCCGATCAGCCCCAGCATTTT

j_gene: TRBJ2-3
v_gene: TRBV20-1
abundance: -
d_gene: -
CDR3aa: CSARDPLDGTDTQYF
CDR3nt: TGCAGTGCTAGAGATCCCCTGGATGGCACAGATACGCAGTATTTT

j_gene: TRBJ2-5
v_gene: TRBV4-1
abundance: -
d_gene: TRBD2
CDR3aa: CASSKRLLAGGQETQYF
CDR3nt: TGCGCCAGCAGCAAACGACTCTTAGCGGGGGGGCAAGAGACCCAGTACTTC

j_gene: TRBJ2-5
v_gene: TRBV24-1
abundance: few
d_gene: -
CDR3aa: CATSDQPGQPQETQYF
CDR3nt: TGTGCCACCAGTGATCAACCTGGACAGCCACAAGAGACCCAGTACTTC

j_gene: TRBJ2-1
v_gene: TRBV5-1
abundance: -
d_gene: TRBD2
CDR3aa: CASSLVSGGLFSSYNEQFF
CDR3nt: TGCGCCAGCAGCTTGGTTAGCGGGGGCCTTTTCAGCTCCTACAATGAGCAGTTCTTC

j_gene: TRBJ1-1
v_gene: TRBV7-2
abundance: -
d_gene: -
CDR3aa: CASSIQGGGNTEAFF
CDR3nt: TGTGCCAGCAGCATTCAGGGAGGGGGGAACACTGAAGCTTTCTTT

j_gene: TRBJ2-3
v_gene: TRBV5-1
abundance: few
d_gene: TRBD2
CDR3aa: CASSGKYASGGFITDTQYF
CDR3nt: TGCGCCAGCAGCGGCAAATACGCTAGCGGGGGGTTTATCACAGATACGCAGTATTTT

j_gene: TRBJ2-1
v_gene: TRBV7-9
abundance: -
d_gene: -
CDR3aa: CASSLGTEAYNEQFF
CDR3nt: TGTGCCAGCAGCTTGGGGACTGAGGCCTACAATGAGCAGTTCTTC

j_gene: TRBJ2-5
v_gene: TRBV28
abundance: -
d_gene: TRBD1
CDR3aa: CASRTGKETQYF
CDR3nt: TGTGCCAGCAGGACAGGGAAGGAGACCCAGTACTTC

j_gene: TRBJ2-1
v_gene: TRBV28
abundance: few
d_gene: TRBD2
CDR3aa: CASNLAGGLYNEQFF
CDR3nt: TGTGCCAGCAACTTAGCGGGGGGGCTTTACAATGAGCAGTTCTTC

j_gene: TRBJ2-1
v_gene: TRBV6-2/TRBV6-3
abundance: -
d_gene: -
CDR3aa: CASSYIVTGTSSYNEQFF
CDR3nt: TGTGCCAGCAGTTACATTGTAACGGGGACAAGCTCCTACAATGAGCAGTTCTTC

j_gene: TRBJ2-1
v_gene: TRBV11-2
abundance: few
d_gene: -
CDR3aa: CASSLVAGTRRPFF
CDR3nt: TGTGCCAGCAGCTTAGTCGCAGGGACCCGCCGGCCGTTCTTC

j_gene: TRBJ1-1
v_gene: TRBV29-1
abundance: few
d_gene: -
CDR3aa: CSAMDSLFVNTEAFF
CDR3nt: TGCAGCGCTATGGACAGTTTATTTGTAAACACTGAAGCTTTCTTT

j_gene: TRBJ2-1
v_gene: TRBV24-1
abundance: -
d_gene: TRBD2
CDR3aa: CATSDAGGPGDEQFF
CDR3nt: TGTGCCACCAGTGATGCGGGGGGCCCTGGGGATGAGCAGTTCTTC

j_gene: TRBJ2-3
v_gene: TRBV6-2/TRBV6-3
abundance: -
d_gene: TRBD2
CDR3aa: CASRGPSGADTQYF
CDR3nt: TGTGCCAGCCGGGGGCCTAGCGGGGCAGATACGCAGTATTTT

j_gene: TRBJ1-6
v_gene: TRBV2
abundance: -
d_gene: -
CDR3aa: CASLGQSLDLYHF
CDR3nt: TGTGCCAGCCTTGGACAGTCTCTCGACCTGTACCACTTT

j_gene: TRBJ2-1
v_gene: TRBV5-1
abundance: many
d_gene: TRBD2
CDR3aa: CASSLSRLAGPHGDEQFF
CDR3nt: TGCGCCAGCAGCTTGAGTAGGCTAGCGGGGCCCCACGGGGATGAGCAGTTCTTC

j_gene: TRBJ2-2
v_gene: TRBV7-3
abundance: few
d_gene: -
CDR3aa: CASSSLGNGELFF
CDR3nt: TGTGCCAGCAGCTCCCTCGGGAACGGGGAGCTGTTTTTT

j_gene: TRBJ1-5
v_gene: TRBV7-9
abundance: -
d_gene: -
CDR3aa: CASSLFGVGPQHF
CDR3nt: TGTGCCAGCAGCTTATTCGGGGTGGGGCCCCAGCATTTT

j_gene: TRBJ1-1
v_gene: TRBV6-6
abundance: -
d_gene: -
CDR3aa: CASSYTVITEAFF
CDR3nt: TGTGCCAGCAGTTACACAGTGATCACTGAAGCTTTCTTT

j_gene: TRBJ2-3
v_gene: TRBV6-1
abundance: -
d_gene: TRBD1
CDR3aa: CASGHRDRGPDTQYF
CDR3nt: TGTGCCAGCGGACACCGGGACAGGGGGCCCGATACGCAGTATTTT

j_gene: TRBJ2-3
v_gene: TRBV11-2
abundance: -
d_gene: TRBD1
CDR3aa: CASSLDLGRGLDTQYF
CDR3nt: TGTGCCAGCAGCTTAGATCTAGGCAGGGGGCTTGATACGCAGTATTTT

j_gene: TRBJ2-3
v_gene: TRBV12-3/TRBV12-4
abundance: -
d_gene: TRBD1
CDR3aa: CASSSSRGRSTDTQYF
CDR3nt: TGTGCCAGCAGTTCCTCCAGGGGGCGCAGTACAGATACGCAGTATTTT

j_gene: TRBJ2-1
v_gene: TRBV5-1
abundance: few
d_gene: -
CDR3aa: CASSLGGLTESSYNEQFF
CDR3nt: TGCGCCAGCAGCTTGGGGGGATTGACGGAAAGCTCCTACAATGAGCAGTTCTTC

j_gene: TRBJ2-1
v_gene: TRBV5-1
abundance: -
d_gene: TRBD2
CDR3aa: CASSSSGASYNEQFF
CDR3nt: TGCGCCAGCAGCTCAAGCGGGGCATCCTACAATGAGCAGTTCTTC

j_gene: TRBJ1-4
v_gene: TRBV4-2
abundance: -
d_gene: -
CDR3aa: CASSATRGEKLFF
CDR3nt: TGTGCCAGCAGCGCAACCCGGGGTGAAAAACTGTTTTTT

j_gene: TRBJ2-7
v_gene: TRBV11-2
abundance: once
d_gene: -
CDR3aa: CASSLLLLDEQYF
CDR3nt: TGTGCCAGCAGCTTATTGTTACTTGACGAGCAGTACTTC

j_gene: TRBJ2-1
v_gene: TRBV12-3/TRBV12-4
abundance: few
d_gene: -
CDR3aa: CASSLRDPSYNEQFF
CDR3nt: TGTGCCAGCAGTTTAAGGGACCCATCCTACAATGAGCAGTTCTTC

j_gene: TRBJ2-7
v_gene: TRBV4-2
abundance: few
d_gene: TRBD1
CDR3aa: CASSQMTGGLSYEQYF
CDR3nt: TGTGCCAGCAGCCAAATGACAGGGGGCCTCTCCTACGAGCAGTACTTC

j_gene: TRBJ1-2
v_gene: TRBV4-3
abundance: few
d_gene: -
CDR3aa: CASSQAQGGGYTF
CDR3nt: TGCGCCAGCAGCCAAGCGCAGGGTGGAGGCTACACCTTC

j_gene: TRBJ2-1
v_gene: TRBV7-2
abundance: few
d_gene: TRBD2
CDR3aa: CASSLGKRGLRGNEQFF
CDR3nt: TGTGCCAGCAGCCTTGGGAAGCGGGGGCTCCGGGGTAATGAGCAGTTCTTC

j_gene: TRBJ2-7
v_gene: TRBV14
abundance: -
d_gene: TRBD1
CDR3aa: CASSQGTGGLREQYF
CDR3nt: TGTGCCAGCAGCCAAGGGACAGGGGGCCTCCGCGAGCAGTACTTC

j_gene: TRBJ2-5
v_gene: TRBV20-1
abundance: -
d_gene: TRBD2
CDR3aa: CSARTSGLQETQYF
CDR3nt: TGCAGTGCTAGGACTAGCGGGCTACAAGAGACCCAGTACTTC

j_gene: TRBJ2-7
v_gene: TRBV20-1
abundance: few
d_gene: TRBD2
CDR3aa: CSARAPLAGNSYEQYF
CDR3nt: TGCAGTGCTAGAGCTCCACTAGCGGGGAACTCCTACGAGCAGTACTTC

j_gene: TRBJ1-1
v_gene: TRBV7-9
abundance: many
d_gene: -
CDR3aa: CASSSQGNTEAFF
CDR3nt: TGCGCCAGCAGCTCACAGGGGAACACTGAAGCTTTCTTT

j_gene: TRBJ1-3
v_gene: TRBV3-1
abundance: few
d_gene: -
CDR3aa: CASSRAGNTIYF
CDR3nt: TGTGCCAGCTCTAGGGCTGGAAACACCATATATTTT

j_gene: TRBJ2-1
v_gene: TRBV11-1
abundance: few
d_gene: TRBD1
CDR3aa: CASSFYRDRDPNNEQFF
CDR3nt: TGTGCCAGCAGCTTTTACCGAGACAGGGATCCCAACAATGAGCAGTTCTTC

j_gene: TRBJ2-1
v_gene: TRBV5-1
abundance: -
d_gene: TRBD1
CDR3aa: CASSWGTGEYNEQFF
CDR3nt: TGCGCCAGCAGCTGGGGGACAGGCGAATACAATGAGCAGTTCTTC

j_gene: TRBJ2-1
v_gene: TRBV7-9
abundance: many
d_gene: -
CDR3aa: CASSLGHEQFF
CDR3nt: TGTGCCAGCAGCTTGGGACATGAGCAGTTCTTC

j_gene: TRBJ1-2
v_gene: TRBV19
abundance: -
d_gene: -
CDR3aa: CASSTKRDSYTF
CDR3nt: TGTGCCAGTAGTACGAAAAGAGATAGCTACACCTTC

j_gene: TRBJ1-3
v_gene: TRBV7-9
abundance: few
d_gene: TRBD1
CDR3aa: CASSSGGRNTIYF
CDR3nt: TGTGCCAGCAGTTCAGGGGGCAGAAACACCATATATTTT

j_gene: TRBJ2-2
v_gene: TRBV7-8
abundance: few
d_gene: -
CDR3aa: CASSLEGGLAVSTGELFF
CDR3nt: TGTGCCAGCAGCTTAGAAGGGGGGCTAGCGGTGAGCACCGGGGAGCTGTTTTTT

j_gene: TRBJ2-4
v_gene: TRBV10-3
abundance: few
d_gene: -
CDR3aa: CAISESRLTKNIQYF
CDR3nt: TGTGCCATCAGTGAGTCGAGGCTGACCAAAAACATTCAGTACTTC

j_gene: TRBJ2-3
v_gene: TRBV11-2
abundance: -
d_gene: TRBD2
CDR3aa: CASSLRLARSTDTQYF
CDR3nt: TGTGCCAGCAGCTTAAGACTAGCGCGAAGCACAGATACGCAGTATTTT

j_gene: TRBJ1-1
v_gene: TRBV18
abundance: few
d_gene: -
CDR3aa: CASSPRSVNTEAFF
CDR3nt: TGTGCCAGCTCACCACGGTCAGTGAACACTGAAGCTTTCTTT

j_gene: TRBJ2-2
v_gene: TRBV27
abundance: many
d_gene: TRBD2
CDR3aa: CASSLGTSGTTGELFF
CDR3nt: TGTGCCAGCAGTTTGGGGACTAGCGGGACAACCGGGGAGCTGTTTTTT

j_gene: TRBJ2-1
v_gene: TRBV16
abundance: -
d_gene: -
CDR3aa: CASSQSGEQFF
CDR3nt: TGTGCCAGCAGCCAATCGGGTGAGCAGTTCTTC

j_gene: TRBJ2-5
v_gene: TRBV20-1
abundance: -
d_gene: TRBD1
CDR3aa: CSATTLQGVRETQYF
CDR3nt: TGCAGTGCTACTACTCTACAGGGGGTACGCGAGACCCAGTACTTC